This note documents a single TCR beta chain sequence. Its cognate antigen is unknown. This entry comes from a study of shared clonotypes between healthy human individuals. Study conclusions and caveats: Tissues were not sampled, only blood, and their repertoires likely differ.

Deep was the level used in running the assay. Across several immunoSEQ plates, the genomic DNA of each subset was split evenly. TCRdb keeps only in-frame clones here, not all; method: immunoSEQ multiplex PCR. The sample consists of more than 400,000 clones, roughly 80% of them appearing once. The germline V gene encodes CDR1 LNHDA and CDR2 SQIVND (reference sequence). The length of the CDR3 is 11 residues. The V gene lost 6 bases and the J gene lost 7 bases, with 9 bases spanning the gap. Healthy HIV-negative adults with no recent acute infections or vaccinations were recruited as donors. The clonotype originates from a woman between 40 and 55 years old in good health. Some clones in this sample may be carry-over from other donors' samples. The sample taken for sequencing was PBMCs. The V call is TRBV19, the J call TRBJ1-1; D gene uncertain. This CDR3 is CASSNEYEAFF. The CDR3, as DNA: TGTGCCAGTAGCAATGAATATGAAGCTTTCTTT.